This passage covers 20 T cell receptor beta chains from one sample sequenced in a study of cytomegalovirus exposure and HLA in healthy donors. The PCR was carried out with 60 Vbeta primers and 13 Jbeta primers. Data came from immunoSEQ multiplex PCR; TCRdb stores just in-frame clones and leaves some out. This sample lists 100,000 to 150,000 clones; its ten largest clones have over 1.5%. Sequenced input: PBMCs. The receptors here all came from a woman aged 40 to 49 in good health and CMV-seropositive.

J is TRBJ2-7 and V is TRBV7-2, with TRBD2 matching 9 bases. V lost 1 base to trimming and J lost 3 bases; unmatched junction nucleotides: 1. Germline CDR1 and CDR2: SGHTA and FQGNSA. This CDR3 is 14 amino acids long. CDR3 nucleotide sequence: TGTGCCAGCAGCTTAGTGCGGGAGGGCTACGAGCAGTACTTC. Translated: CASSLVREGYEQYF.

The chain carries TRBV6-6 and TRBJ2-7, with D unclear. CDR3 length: 13 residues. Per germline, CDR1 MNHNY and CDR2 SVGAGI (reference sequence). V lost 6 bases to trimming and J lost 2 bases, with 11 bases between them. CDR3 nucleotide sequence: TGTGCCAGCAGGGTCTCCAGAACCTACGAGCAGTACTTC. It is translated as CASRVSRTYEQYF.

The chain uses TRBV27 and TRBJ1-1; possible D gene TRBD1, 5 bases. V lost 1 base and J 4 bases, leaving 13 bases between the germline ends. The CDR3 loop spans 15 amino acids. Germline lookup yields CDR1 MNHEY and CDR2 SMNVEV (reference sequence). CDR3 residues: CASSLFGGRVTEAFF. The DNA of the CDR3 is TGTGCCAGCAGTTTATTCGGGGGGAGGGTCACTGAAGCTTTCTTT.

On this clone: Within the sample, other DNA sequences also encode this same CDR3. J is TRBJ1-5 and V is TRBV5-1, with D uncertain. Trimming took off 2 bases at V and 0 bases at J, with 3 bases between the two ends. CDR1 is SGHRS, CDR2 YFSETQ, per germline. The CDR3 consists of 13 residues. The CDR3 reads CASSLYSNQPQHF. In DNA form, the CDR3 reads TGCGCCAGCAGCTTATATAGCAATCAGCCCCAGCATTTT. Full variable domain (rest looked up from reference TRBV5-1 and TRBJ1-5): KAGVTQTPRYLIKTRGQQVTLSCSPISGHRSVSWYQQTPGQGLQFLFEYFSETQRNKGNFPGRFSGRQFSNSRSEMNVSTLELGDSALYLCASSLYSNQPQHFGDGTRLSIL.

The V call is TRBV7-2, the J call TRBJ2-5; no clear D gene. The CDR3 contains 15 residues. Germline loops: CDR1 SGHTA, CDR2 FQGNSA. V lost 1 base to trimming and J lost 5 bases, with 14 bases between them. The CDR3 loop reads CASSLDPGSLETQYF. Written as DNA, the CDR3 is TGTGCCAGCAGCTTAGACCCGGGTTCATTGGAGACCCAGTACTTC.

The chain is built from TRBV9 and TRBJ2-2, with 11 bases matching TRBD2. Per germline, CDR1 SGDLS and CDR2 YYNGEE. V lost 4 bases, J lost 4 bases, and 12 bases stayed unmatched. The CDR3 sequence is 18 residues long. The CDR3 sequence: CASSPAALAGVGTGELFF. CDR3 bases: TGTGCCAGCAGCCCAGCCGCACTAGCGGGAGTAGGCACCGGGGAGCTGTTTTTT.

This chain connects TRBV28 to TRBJ1-3, with TRBD1 matching 9 bases. The germline gives CDR1 MDHEN, CDR2 SYDVKM. V was pared by 2 bases and J by 7 bases, with 9 bases of the junction left unmatched. The CDR3 loop spans 16 amino acids. The CDR3 loop reads CASSLPSSTGGNTIYF. DNA of the CDR3: TGTGCCAGCAGTTTACCCTCTTCGACAGGGGGGAACACCATATATTTT.

The rearrangement joins TRBV2 to TRBJ2-7; D remains ambiguous. There are 13 residues in the CDR3. Germline assignment: CDR1 SNHLY and CDR2 FYNNEI. The V and J ends lost 7 bases and 3 bases respectively, with 13 bases between them. The CDR3 spells CASTAQTLYEQYF. The CDR3 nucleotides read TGTGCCAGCACCGCCCAGACTCTCTACGAGCAGTACTTC.

CDR3 amino acids: CAWRGTIHYNEQFF. The CDR3 DNA reads as TGTGCCTGGAGGGGGACTATCCACTACAATGAGCAGTTCTTC. V and J are TRBV30 and TRBJ2-1; 7 bases map to TRBD2. CDR3 length equals 14 residues. CDR1 and CDR2 from the germline V gene are GTSNPN and SVGIG (reference sequence). Trimming took 3 bases from V and 3 from J; bases not matched to a gene: 5.

The genes are TRBV10-2 and TRBJ2-5; 13 bases are shared with TRBD2. Unmatched junction bases numbered 12, after V lost 4 bases and J lost 4 bases. This CDR3 comprises 18 residues. Per the germline V gene, CDR1 is WSHSY and CDR2 is SAAADI. CDR3 sequence reads: CASSGATSGRRSGETQYF. CDR3 nucleotides: TGCGCCAGCAGTGGCGCGACTAGCGGGAGGAGGTCAGGAGAGACCCAGTACTTC.

The V call is TRBV6-6, the J call TRBJ1-2; D remains ambiguous. The germline CDR1 and CDR2 sequences are MNHNY and SVGAGI (reference sequence). V was trimmed by 0 bases and J by 4 bases, leaving 3 bases between them. The length of the CDR3 is 12 residues. The CDR3 DNA follows: TGTGCCAGCAGTTACTCGGCCTATGGCTACACCTTC. Its translation is CASSYSAYGYTF.

The chain recombines TRBV19 with TRBJ1-5; 8 bases fit TRBD1. The CDR3 is 14 residues long. The germline CDR1 and CDR2 sequences are LNHDA and SQIVND (reference sequence). V lost 5 bases, J lost 5 bases, and 5 bases stayed unmatched. The CDR3, as DNA: TGTGCCAGTAGTGGTTGGACAGGGTATCAGCCCCAGCATTTT. Translated: CASSGWTGYQPQHF.

The rearrangement links TRBV5-4 to TRBJ2-3; 7 bases align to TRBD1. CDR3 length: 16 amino acids. Germline-derived CDR1 and CDR2 are SGHNT and YYREEE (reference sequence). J was trimmed by 1 base and V by 3 bases; bases with no gene match: 8. In nucleotides, the CDR3 is TGTGCCAGCAGCTCGCGACAGGGACCTGGCACAGATACGCAGTATTTT. Translated, it gives CASSSRQGPGTDTQYF.

The chain combines TRBV7-8 with TRBJ1-5; a weak D match, TRBD1 (6 bases). The CDR3 length is 15 residues. V lost 1 base to trimming and J lost 3 bases, with 10 bases between them. Germline CDR1 reads SGHVS; CDR2 reads FQNEAQ. This CDR3 reads CASSLDQGNNQPQHF. CDR3 coding DNA: TGTGCCAGCAGCTTAGATCAGGGGAACAATCAGCCCCAGCATTTT.

The rearrangement joins TRBV6-5 to TRBJ1-1; a weak D match, TRBD1 (5 bases). Per the germline V gene, CDR1 is MNHEY and CDR2 is SVGAGI. Deletions cut 0 bases from V and 4 bases from J, with 12 bases between. The CDR3 sequence is 15 residues long. The CDR3 loop is CASSYSGGGSTEAFF. Written as DNA, the CDR3 is TGTGCCAGCAGTTACTCCGGGGGGGGGAGCACTGAAGCTTTCTTT.

By frequency, this clone is medium-sized (0.01 to 0.1%). This sequence joins TRBV5-3 and TRBJ1-3, with D uncertain. TRBV5-3 is classed as an ORF, of uncertain function. The CDR3 totals 17 residues. Trimming cost V 4 bases and J 0 bases, with 17 bases left between them. CDR3 loop: CARSPHHLYSSGNTIYF. CDR3 nucleotide sequence: TGTGCCAGAAGCCCCCACCACCTGTACAGCTCTGGAAACACCATATATTTT.

The rearrangement uses TRBV7-9 and TRBJ1-5; the D gene is possibly TRBD1 (6 bases). Germline V lookup: CDR1 SEHNR, CDR2 FQNEAQ (reference sequence). V gave up 3 bases and J gave up 2 bases, with 8 bases separating them. The CDR3 has 14 amino acids. CDR3 region: CASSFSGGNQPQHF. Written as DNA, the CDR3 is TGTGCCAGCAGCTTCTCAGGGGGCAATCAGCCCCAGCATTTT.

As regards this clone: This specimen includes other DNA sequences encoding the same CDR3. The gene calls are TRBV28 and TRBJ2-7, with D hard to call. This CDR3 comprises 13 residues. CDR1 is MDHEN, CDR2 SYDVKM, per germline. V was trimmed by 2 bases and J by 1 base, leaving 6 bases between them. In DNA form, the CDR3 reads TGTGCCAGCAGTTTAGCGGTGTCCTACGAGCAGTACTTC. Amino acids: CASSLAVSYEQYF. Complete variable domain (other parts from reference TRBV28 and TRBJ2-7): DVKVTQSSRYLVKRTGEKVFLECVQDMDHENMFWYRQDPGLGLRLIYFSYDVKMKEKGDIPEGYSVSREKKERFSLILESASTNQTSMYLCASSLAVSYEQYFGPGTRLTVT.

The chain couples TRBV27 to TRBJ2-1; 11 bases are shared with TRBD2. This CDR3 comprises 16 residues. Looked up from germline, CDR1 is MNHEY and CDR2 is SMNVEV (reference sequence). V lost 2 bases, J lost 6 bases, and 6 bases stayed unmatched. The CDR3 loop reads CASSLTIAGGPNEQFF. CDR3 DNA sequence: TGTGCCAGCAGTTTAACCATAGCGGGAGGGCCCAATGAGCAGTTCTTC.

The chain has TRBV1 and TRBJ1-3; TRBD1, the D gene given by the table, was not confirmed from the DNA. TRBV1 is a pseudogene segment. This CDR3 has 16 amino acids. The CDR3 sequence is CTSSQDWDSSGNTIYF. The CDR3 nucleotides are TGCACCAGCAGCCAAGATTGGGACAGCTCTGGAAACACCATATATTTT.